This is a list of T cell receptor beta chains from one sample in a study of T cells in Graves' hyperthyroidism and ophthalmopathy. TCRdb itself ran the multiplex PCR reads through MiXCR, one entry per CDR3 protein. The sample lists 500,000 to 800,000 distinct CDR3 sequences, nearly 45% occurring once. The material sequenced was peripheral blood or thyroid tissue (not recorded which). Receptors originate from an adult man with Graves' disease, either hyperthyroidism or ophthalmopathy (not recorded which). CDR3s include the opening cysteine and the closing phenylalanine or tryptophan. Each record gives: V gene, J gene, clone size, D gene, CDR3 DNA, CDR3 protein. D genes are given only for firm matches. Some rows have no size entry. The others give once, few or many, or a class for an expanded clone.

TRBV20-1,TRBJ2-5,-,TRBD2,TGCAGTGCTAGAGCCTCTAGCGGGTTGCAAGAGACCCAGTACTTC,CSARASSGLQETQYF
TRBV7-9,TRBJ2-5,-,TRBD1,TGTGCCAGCAGCCAGCCCGGGACAGGGGGCGAAGAGACCCAGTACTTC,CASSQPGTGGEETQYF
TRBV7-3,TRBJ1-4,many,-,TGTGCCAGCAGCTTAAAAAGGGGAGAAAAACTGTTTTTT,CASSLKRGEKLFF
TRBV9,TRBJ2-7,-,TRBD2,TGTGCCAGCAGCGGCCGGGAGGGCCCTCAGGACGAGCAGTACTTC,CASSGREGPQDEQYF
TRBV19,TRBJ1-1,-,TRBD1,TGTGCCAGTAGTATAGATCGTTTTGGGACAGGTTTGGTCGCTTTCTTT,CASSIDRFGTGLVAFF
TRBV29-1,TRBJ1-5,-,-,TGCAGCTTGGAGGTGGGAGAGGATCAGCCCCAGCATTTT,CSLEVGEDQPQHF
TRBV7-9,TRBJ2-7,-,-,TGTGTCAGCAGCTTAGTCCCAGTCTCCTACGAGCAGTACTTC,CVSSLVPVSYEQYF
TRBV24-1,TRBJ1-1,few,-,TGTGCCACCAGTGAGGAAATTGGGCAGGGTGAGTGGGCTGAAGCTTTCTTT,CATSEEIGQGEWAEAFF
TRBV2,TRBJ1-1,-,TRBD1,TGTGCCAGCAGCCAACAGACAGGGACGAACACTGAAGCTTTCTTT,CASSQQTGTNTEAFF
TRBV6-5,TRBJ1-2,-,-,TGTGCCAGCAGCTTAGTGACAGAAGCTTATGGGTATGGCTACACCTTC,CASSLVTEAYGYGYTF
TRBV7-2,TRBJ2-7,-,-,TGTGCCAGCAGCTTCCTAGGGAGCGAGCAGTACTTC,CASSFLGSEQYF
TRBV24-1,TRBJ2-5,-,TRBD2,TGTGCCACCAGTGATTCCACATGGACTAGAGGGGAAGAGACCCAGTACTTC,CATSDSTWTRGEETQYF
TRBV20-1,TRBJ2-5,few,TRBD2,TGCAGTGCTAGAGATAGGCTTAGCGGGATTACTGCAGAGACCCAGTACTTC,CSARDRLSGITAETQYF
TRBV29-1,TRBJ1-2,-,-,TGCAGCTCAGGGTTCTATGGCTACACCTTC,CSSGFYGYTF
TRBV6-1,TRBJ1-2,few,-,TGTGCCAGCAGTGACCCGACAGAGACCATCTATGGCTACACCTTC,CASSDPTETIYGYTF
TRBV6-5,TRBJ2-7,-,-,TGTGCCAGCAGTTCAATACAGGGTTCCGAGCAGTACTTC,CASSSIQGSEQYF
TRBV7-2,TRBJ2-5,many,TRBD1,TGTGCCAGCAGCTTAGGGACAGGGTACGAGACCCAGTACTTC,CASSLGTGYETQYF
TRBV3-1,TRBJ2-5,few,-,TGTGCCAGCAGCCAAGACGTTGAGACCCAGTACTTC,CASSQDVETQYF
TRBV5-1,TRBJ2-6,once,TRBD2,TGCGCCAGCAGCTGGACTAGCGTGTCTGGGGCCAACGTCCTGACTTTC,CASSWTSVSGANVLTF
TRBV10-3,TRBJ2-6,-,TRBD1,TGTGCCACCACGACGGGGCAGGGGGCAGCTGGGGCCAACGTCCTGACTTTC,CATTTGQGAAGANVLTF
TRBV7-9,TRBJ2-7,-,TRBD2,TGTGCCGGCGCGAAGGTCGTGGGCAGCCAGAGACTAGCGGGACCCTACGAGCAGTACTTC,CAGAKVVGSQRLAGPYEQYF
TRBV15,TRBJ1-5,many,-,TGTGCCACCAGCAGCCCCTGGGAATACAATCAGCCCCAGCATTTT,CATSSPWEYNQPQHF
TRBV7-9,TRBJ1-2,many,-,TGTGCCAGCAGCGCCCCCGGGAACTATGGCTACACCTTC,CASSAPGNYGYTF
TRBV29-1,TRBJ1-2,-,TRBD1,TGCAGCGAAGCGGACAGGGGGGACGTTTCCTATGGCTACACCTTC,CSEADRGDVSYGYTF
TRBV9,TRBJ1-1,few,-,TGTGCCAGCAGCGTAGCCGCTATTGGGAACACTGAAGCTTTCTTT,CASSVAAIGNTEAFF
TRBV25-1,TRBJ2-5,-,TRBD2,TGTGCCAGCAGTGAGACTAGCGGGGGTAGGGAGACCCAGTACTTC,CASSETSGGRETQYF
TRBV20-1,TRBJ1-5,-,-,TGCAGTGCTAAAACAGTCGATAGCAATCAGCCCCAGCATTTT,CSAKTVDSNQPQHF
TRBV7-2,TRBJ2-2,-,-,TGTGCCAGCCGAGAAGAATTTGGCGGGGAGCTGTTTTTT,CASREEFGGELFF
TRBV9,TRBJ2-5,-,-,TGTGCCAGCTCACCACAGATGTACCAAGAGACCCAGTACTTC,CASSPQMYQETQYF
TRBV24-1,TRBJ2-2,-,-,TGTGCCATCAGTGAGTCGACAGGGAACACCGGGGAGCTGTTTTTT,CAISESTGNTGELFF
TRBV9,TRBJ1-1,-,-,TGTGCCAGCAGCGTGGAAAACAAGATGAACACTGAAGCTTTCTTT,CASSVENKMNTEAFF
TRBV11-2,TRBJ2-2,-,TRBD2,TGTGCCAGCAGCGAGGGACTAGCGGGAGTATACACCGGGGAGCTGTTTTTT,CASSEGLAGVYTGELFF
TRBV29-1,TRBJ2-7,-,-,TGCAGCGTCGGACGGCAGGGGACCTACGAGCAGTACTTC,CSVGRQGTYEQYF
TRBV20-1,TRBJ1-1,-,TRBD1,TGCAGTCAGGCAGGGGGCCTGAGCACTGAAGCTTTCTTT,CSQAGGLSTEAFF
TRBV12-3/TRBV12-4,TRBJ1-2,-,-,TGTGCCAGCCTTTCCCGGGCAACTAACTATGGCTACACCTTC,CASLSRATNYGYTF
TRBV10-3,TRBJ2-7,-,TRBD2,TGTGCCATCAGTAGCACTAGCGGGGGGATTTACGAGCAGTACTTC,CAISSTSGGIYEQYF
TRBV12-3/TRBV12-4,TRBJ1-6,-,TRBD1,TGTGCCAGCAGTTTAGAAACAGGGGGCGTTTCACCCCTCCACTTT,CASSLETGGVSPLHF
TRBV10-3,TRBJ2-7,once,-,TGTGCCATCAGTGAGCCCCCCGGGTCAGGCTACGAGCAGTACTTC,CAISEPPGSGYEQYF
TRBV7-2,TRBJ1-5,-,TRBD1,TGTGCCAGCAGCCAGGGACAGGGACGTCAGCCCCAGCATTTT,CASSQGQGRQPQHF
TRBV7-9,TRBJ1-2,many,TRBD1,TGTGCCAGCAGCTTTACAGGGGGCTATGGCTACACCTTC,CASSFTGGYGYTF
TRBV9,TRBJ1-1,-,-,TGTGCCAGCAGCGTCAATCAGGGGCACACTGAAACTTTCTTT,CASSVNQGHTETFF
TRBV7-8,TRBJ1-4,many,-,TGTGCCAGCAGCTTAAGGGAAGGTGAAAAACTGTTTTTT,CASSLREGEKLFF